These 24 T cell receptor beta chains share one sample of origin, sequenced in a study of shared T cell receptors in the human thymus. Assay used: immunoSEQ multiplex PCR; TCRdb lists only in-frame clones, some missing. The sample lists some 640,000 clones, more than 75% occurring once. This same sample was also taken into another study, of human thymus T cells.

Sample: thymocytes. The receptors were gathered from a boy under three years old with a congenital heart defect.

The chain carries TRBV6-1 and TRBJ2-7, with 10 positions matching TRBD1. The CDR3 spans 16 residues. Per the germline V gene, CDR1 is MNHNS and CDR2 is SASEGT. With V trimmed by 4 bases and J by 1 base, 7 bases remained unmatched. The CDR3 bases are TGTGCCAGCAGTGCGATGGGACAGGGGCCTTCCTACGAGCAGTACTTC. This encodes CASSAMGQGPSYEQYF.

The V and J genes are TRBV4-3 and TRBJ1-5; a possible D gene is TRBD1 (6 bases). V was pared by 0 bases and J by 3 bases, with 12 bases between. The CDR3 has 16 residues. CDR1 and CDR2 (germline): LGHNA, YSLEER. CDR3 sequence (DNA): TGCGCCAGCAGCCAAGATAGGGGGGGGTACAATCAGCCCCAGCATTTT. Amino acids: CASSQDRGGYNQPQHF.

This clone was seen a single time. The CDR3 DNA sequence: TGTGCCAGCAGATGCAGACAGGGCACCTACGAGCAGTACTTC. Its translation: CASRCRQGTYEQYF. The V gene is TRBV6-6, the J gene TRBJ2-7; 7 nucleotides agree with TRBD1. CDR1 is MNHNY, CDR2 SVGAGI, per germline (reference sequence). V gave up 6 bases and J gave up 2 bases; unmatched junction bases: 7. The CDR3 is 14 residues long.

The table lists this clone with a few counts. The J gene is TRBJ2-1, the V gene TRBV11-3, with a possible D match to TRBD2 (5 bases). V was cut by 1 base and J by 0 bases, with 10 bases left in between. Germline V gene sequence: CDR1 SGHNT, CDR2 YENEEA. The CDR3 consists of 16 residues. Here the CDR3 DNA reads TGTGCCAGCAGCTTAGCGGGGAACCTCTCCTACAATGAGCAGTTCTTC. Residues: CASSLAGNLSYNEQFF.

The chain recombines TRBV6-5 with TRBJ1-1; 8 bases are a match to TRBD1. Germline V gene lookup returns CDR1 MNHEY and CDR2 SVGAGI. Trimming cost V 5 bases and J 6 bases; bases outside gene matches: 11. The CDR3 is 15 residues long. CDR3 bases: TGTGCCAGCAGTAGGGGCCCAGGGGGCGGCGCTGAAGCTTTCTTT. Protein product: CASSRGPGGGAEAFF.

The table lists this clone with a count of one. The V call is TRBV6-5, the J call TRBJ1-5, with D hard to call. CDR1 is MNHEY and CDR2 is SVGAGI in the germline V gene. This CDR3 contains 13 residues. Trimming shortened V by 5 bases and J by 2 bases, and 7 bases separated the two germline ends. The CDR3 bases are TGTGCCAGCAGTCCAGAGGGCAATCAGCCCCAGCATTTT. Protein: CASSPEGNQPQHF.

Here the CDR3 reads CASSHTSGGARSYNEQFF. In DNA form, the CDR3 reads TGTGCCAGCAGTCATACTAGCGGGGGGGCCCGGTCCTACAATGAGCAGTTCTTC. The chain is built from TRBV28 and TRBJ2-1, with TRBD2 matching over 13 bases. This CDR3 has 18 residues. Germline V gene sequence: CDR1 MDHEN, CDR2 SYDVKM. Losses at the gene ends were 5 bases for V and 1 base for J; bases not matched to a gene: 8.

This clone has only one observation. The chain employs TRBV7-9 and TRBJ2-7; a weak D match, TRBD2 (6 bases). The V end was cut by 5 bases, the J end by 3 bases, with 11 bases between. Looked up from germline, CDR1 is SEHNR and CDR2 is FQNEAQ (reference sequence). The CDR3 contains 13 residues. The DNA of the CDR3 is TGTGCCAGCAGCCCCCCCGGGAGCTACGAGCAGTACTTC. It specifies CASSPPGSYEQYF.

This chain links TRBV6-5 with TRBJ2-1; 7 bases match TRBD1. J was trimmed by 2 bases and V by 7 bases; bases with no gene match: 8. Germline V gene lookup returns CDR1 MNHEY and CDR2 SVGAGI. This CDR3 spans 15 amino acids. The CDR3 sequence: CASTNSTGAYNEQFF. In DNA, the CDR3 is TGTGCCAGCACCAACTCAACAGGGGCCTACAATGAGCAGTTCTTC.

This chain connects TRBV4-3 to TRBJ2-2; no clear D gene. Germline CDR1 LGHNA, CDR2 YSLEER. V shed 0 bases and J shed 5 bases, with 16 bases lying between them. This CDR3 comprises 17 residues. Written as DNA, the CDR3 is TGCGCCAGCAGCCAAGATTTTCACACAAGTCGTACCGGGGAGCTGTTTTTT. Protein: CASSQDFHTSRTGELFF.

The chain combines TRBV5-6 with TRBJ1-4; a possible D gene is TRBD1 (5 bases). The CDR3 has 15 amino acids. Germline V gene lookup returns CDR1 SGHDT and CDR2 YYEEEE. V gave up 4 bases and J gave up 3 bases, with 13 bases separating them. The CDR3 nucleotides read TGTGCCAGCAGCCGAGCGGGGGGAGCTAATGAAAAACTGTTTTTT. It is translated as CASSRAGGANEKLFF.

This clone showed up just once. The sample has other DNA sequences that encode this CDR3 too. The gene calls are TRBV25-1 and TRBJ2-3, with 8 nucleotides matching TRBD2. Looked up from germline, CDR1 is MGHDK and CDR2 is SYGVNS. With 4 bases clipped from V and 4 bases from J, the junction kept 10 bases outside the gene matches. This CDR3 contains 16 residues. CDR3 DNA sequence: TGTGCCAGCAGTGCAGGACTAGCCCCCTTGGCAGATACGCAGTATTTT. Encoded protein: CASSAGLAPLADTQYF. Full variable domain (outside the CDR3, taken from reference TRBV25-1 and TRBJ2-3): EADIYQTPRYLVIGTGKKITLECSQTMGHDKMYWYQQDPGMELHLIHYSYGVNSTEKGDLSSESTVSRIRTEHFPLTLESARPSHTSQYLCASSAGLAPLADTQYFGPGTRLTVL.

The V gene is TRBV4-3, the J gene TRBJ2-2, with TRBD2 matching over 10 bases. CDR1 is LGHNA and CDR2 is YSLEER in the germline V gene. Germline trimming cut 0 bases from V and 6 bases from J; bases unmatched to any gene: 4. This CDR3 has 16 amino acids. CDR3 loop: CASSQDGLAGAGELFF. The DNA for the CDR3 is TGCGCCAGCAGCCAAGACGGGCTAGCGGGGGCCGGGGAGCTGTTTTTT.

The chain couples TRBV6-1 to TRBJ2-5; D is perhaps TRBD1 (6 bases). Germline V lookup: CDR1 MNHNS, CDR2 SASEGT. The V and J ends lost 11 bases and 2 bases respectively, with 18 bases between them. This CDR3 has 14 residues. For the CDR3, the DNA is TGTGCCGGGTCCCATAGGCAGGGGCAAGAGACCCAGTACTTC. Its protein product is CAGSHRQGQETQYF.

V and J are TRBV6-1 and TRBJ1-5; the match to TRBD1 covers 8 bases. After removal of 3 bases from V and 2 bases from J, the junction contained 9 bases not matched to a gene. Germline-derived CDR1 and CDR2 are MNHNS and SASEGT. The CDR3 sequence is 17 residues long. The CDR3 loop reads CASSDGIETGGNQPQHF. CDR3 in DNA: TGTGCCAGCAGTGACGGTATCGAGACAGGGGGCAATCAGCCCCAGCATTTT.

The chain recombines TRBV28 with TRBJ2-6; D is perhaps TRBD1 (6 bases). The CDR3 consists of 18 residues. V was pared by 2 bases and J by 1 base, with 15 bases between. The germline V gene has CDR1 MDHEN and CDR2 SYDVKM. CDR3 region: CASSLTGKLWSGANVLTF. The CDR3 bases are TGTGCCAGCAGTTTAACAGGGAAGTTATGGTCTGGGGCCAACGTCCTGACTTTC.

As regards this clone: The same CDR3 can be traced to other DNA sequences in this sample. This rearrangement joins TRBV28 to TRBJ1-6, with D possibly being TRBD1 (6 bases). Germline values: CDR1 MDHEN, CDR2 SYDVKM. Between the trimmed V and J ends, which lost 6 bases and 10 bases, there was a span of 19 bases. This CDR3 is 15 amino acids long. CDR3 sequence (DNA): TGTGCCAGCAGGGAGGCCGACAGGCGGAGATCACCCCTCCACTTT. Translation gives CASREADRRRSPLHF.

This clone was recorded once. V is TRBV18 and J is TRBJ2-2, with a tentative D call TRBD2 (6 bases). Per the germline V gene, CDR1 is KGHSH and CDR2 is LQKENI. Between the trimmed V and J ends, which lost 6 bases and 5 bases, there was a span of 13 bases. This CDR3 region has 14 residues. The CDR3 is CASSVGRGTGELFF. The CDR3 DNA reads as TGTGCCAGCTCGGTCGGGAGAGGAACCGGGGAGCTGTTTTTT.

This clone was detected only once. The chain couples TRBV29-1 to TRBJ1-1; D perhaps matches TRBD1 (6 bases). Germline V CDR1 and CDR2: SQVTM, ANQGSEA. CDR3 length equals 15 residues. Trimming shortened V by 4 bases and J by 2 bases, and 17 bases separated the two germline ends. CDR3 nucleotides: TGCAGCGTTGGGGTAAAAGGGGGAATTAACACTGAAGCTTTCTTT. It codes for CSVGVKGGINTEAFF. Filled out from reference TRBV29-1 and TRBJ1-1, the complete variable domain reads SAVISQKPSRDICQRGTSLTIQCQVDSQVTMMFWYRQQPGQSLTLIATANQGSEATYESGFVIDKFPISRPNLTFSTLTVSNMSPEDSSIYLCSVGVKGGINTEAFFGQGTRLTVV.

The V and J genes are TRBV7-3 and TRBJ2-7; D ambiguous. The ends were cut back, 6 bases at V and 0 bases at J, with 15 bases in the middle. The V gene's germline CDR1 is SGHTA and CDR2 FQGTGA. The CDR3 covers 15 residues. The CDR3 is CASRSYSLSSYEQYF. For the CDR3, the DNA is TGTGCCAGCAGGTCCTACAGCTTAAGCTCCTACGAGCAGTACTTC.

The gene calls are TRBV5-1 and TRBJ1-1; TRBD1 might be the D (6 bases). The CDR3 is 16 amino acids. Trimming took 0 bases from V and 1 from J, leaving 13 bases between them. Per germline, CDR1 SGHRS and CDR2 YFSETQ. DNA of the CDR3: TGCGCCAGCAGCTTGGACAGGGAAGCGCAGAACACTGAAGCTTTCTTT. The encoded protein is CASSLDREAQNTEAFF.

Worth noting for this clone: Germline and junction disagree at one end, which may indicate a read error. This sample includes further DNA sequences coding for the same CDR3. The chain uses TRBV6-5 and TRBJ1-6; the match to TRBD1 covers 7 bases. The CDR3 contains 14 residues. CDR1 is MNHEY and CDR2 is SVGAGI in the germline V gene. The CDR3, as DNA: TGTGCCAGCAGTTATCTACAGGGGAATTCCCCCCTCCACTTT. This encodes CASSYLQGNSPLHF.

The V call is TRBV5-6, the J call TRBJ2-3; D is ambiguous. Germline CDR1 is SGHDT and CDR2 is YYEEEE. V shed 1 base and J shed 3 bases, with 6 bases lying between them. The length of the CDR3 is 13 residues. The CDR3 DNA reads as TGTGCCAGCAGCTTGCCCAGGACAGATACGCAGTATTTT. It is translated as CASSLPRTDTQYF.

The chain combines TRBV27 with TRBJ2-5; tentative D call: TRBD2 (6 bases). CDR1 and CDR2 (germline): MNHEY, SMNVEV (reference sequence). This CDR3 contains 11 residues. V lost 10 bases, J lost 4 bases, and 10 bases lay in between. The CDR3 coding sequence is TGTGCCACGGCGGAGGGAGAGACCCAGTACTTC. Protein sequence: CATAEGETQYF.